What follows describes a single TCR beta chain. Antigen: not known. Germline CDR1 reads DFQATT; CDR2 reads SNEGSKA (reference sequence). CDR3 size: 14 residues. The data belong to a study of response to subunit inactivated influenza vaccine. General study results and limits: The authors suggested that few new T cells are recruited per seasonal influenza vaccination.

Via MiXCR, TCRdb re-called the RT-PCR reads, giving one row per CDR3 protein. The sample contains about 570,000 distinct CDR3 sequences, about an eighth of which appear only once. The source material was PBMCs from blood, sampled on the day of vaccination. The source is a man aged 45-60 years who received an inactivated influenza vaccine. This chain connects TRBV20-1 to TRBJ2-1; possibly TRBD1 or TRBD2 for D (6 bases each). Written as DNA, the CDR3 is TGCAGCGCCGGGGGACACATAACCGACAATGAGCAGTTCTTC. This encodes CSAGGHITDNEQFF.